This paragraph reports one TCR beta chain. The target antigen is unknown. These data are taken from a study of T cell responses to AZD1222 COVID-19 vaccine. Broader study findings: There were mostly white British donors and more females than males, and clonal diversity was possibly underestimated.

The data were produced by immunoSEQ multiplex PCR, yet TCRdb's version contains in-frame clones alone and is incomplete. The table lists 150,000 to 200,000 clones, 94% of them singletons. This CDR3 spans 17 amino acids. The V gene's germline CDR1 is LNHDA and CDR2 SQIVND (reference sequence). Deletions cut 5 bases from V and 2 bases from J, with 19 bases between. Sequenced here: peripheral blood, sampled on day 0 of AZD1222 vaccination. This receptor was taken from an adult in good health. The rearrangement links TRBV19 to TRBJ1-3; perhaps TRBD1 as D (5 bases). The CDR3 nucleotides read TGTGCCAGTAGTCCTAGGGTAGTTGGGGGAGCTGGAAACACCATATATTTT. Its translation is CASSPRVVGGAGNTIYF. Full variable domain (remainder filled in from reference TRBV19 and TRBJ1-3): DGGITQSPKYLFRKEGQNVTLSCEQNLNHDAMYWYRQDPGQGLRLIYYSQIVNDFQKGDIAEGYSVSREKKESFPLTVTSAQKNPTAFYLCASSPRVVGGAGNTIYFGEGSWLTVV.